This record concerns one TCR beta chain sequence. Measured with immunoSEQ multiplex PCR; TCRdb has only the in-frame clones, and not every one. The table lists 75,000 to 100,000 clones, roughly 93% of them singletons. The data derive from a study of Tregs in tolerant kidney transplant recipients. Per germline, CDR1 SGHAT and CDR2 FQNNGV. The V end was cut by 5 bases, the J end by 4 bases, with 15 bases between. The CDR3 length is 15 residues. The nonmyeloablative bone marrow transplants came from related graft donors, with transient mixed chimerism. Unstimulated regulatory T cells (CD4+CD25+CD127-), CD4+CD25- non-regulatory cells, CD4 and CD8 cells were FACS-sorted from thawed PBMCs.

The chain carries TRBV11-2 and TRBJ2-1, with D tentatively TRBD1 (5 bases). Sequenced material: CD4+ T cells from blood (PBMCs), taken 12 months after the transplant. This TCR was recovered from a human patient who received a combined kidney and bone marrow transplant. Some T cells may have come from the graft donor. CDR3 DNA: TGTGCCAGCAGCGCCTATAGGGGCCAATACAATGAGCAGTTCTTC. Its translation is CASSAYRGQYNEQFF.